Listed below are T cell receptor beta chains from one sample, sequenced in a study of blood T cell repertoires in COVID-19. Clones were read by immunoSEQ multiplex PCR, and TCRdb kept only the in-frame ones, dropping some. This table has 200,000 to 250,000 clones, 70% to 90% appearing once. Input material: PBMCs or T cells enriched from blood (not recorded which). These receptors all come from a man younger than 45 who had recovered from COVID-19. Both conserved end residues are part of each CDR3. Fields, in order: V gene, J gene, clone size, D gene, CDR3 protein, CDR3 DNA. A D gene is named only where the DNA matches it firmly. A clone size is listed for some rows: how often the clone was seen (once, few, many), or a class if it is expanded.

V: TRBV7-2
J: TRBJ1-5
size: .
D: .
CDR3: CASSLLDSQPQHF
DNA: TGTGCCAGCAGCTTACTGGACTCTCAGCCCCAGCATTTT

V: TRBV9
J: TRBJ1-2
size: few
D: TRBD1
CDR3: CASSQDRAGGYTF
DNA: TGTGCCAGCAGCCAGGACAGGGCAGGTGGCTACACCTTC

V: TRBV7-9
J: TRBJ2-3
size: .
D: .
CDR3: CASSLDGGITDTQYF
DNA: TGTGCCAGCAGCTTAGATGGCGGGATCACAGATACGCAGTATTTT

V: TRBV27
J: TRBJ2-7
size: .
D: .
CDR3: CASSPLTGVYEQYF
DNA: TGTGCCAGCAGTCCCCTTACGGGAGTTTATGAGCAGTACTTC

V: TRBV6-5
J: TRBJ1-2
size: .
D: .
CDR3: CASSYGTGGGYTF
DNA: TGTGCCAGCAGTTACGGGACGGGGGGAGGCTACACCTTC

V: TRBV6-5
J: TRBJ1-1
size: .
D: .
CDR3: CASTPGSYNTEAFF
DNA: TGTGCCAGCACCCCGGGGAGCTATAACACTGAAGCTTTCTTT

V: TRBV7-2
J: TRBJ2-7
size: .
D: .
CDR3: CASSPAEFYEQYF
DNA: TGTGCCAGCAGCCCCGCCGAGTTCTACGAGCAGTACTTC

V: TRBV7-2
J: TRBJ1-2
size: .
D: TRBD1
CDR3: CASSEFGDRPNYGYTF
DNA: TGTGCCAGCAGCGAATTTGGGGACAGGCCAAACTATGGCTACACCTTC

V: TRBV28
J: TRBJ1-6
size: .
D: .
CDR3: CASSSYLGALNSPLHF
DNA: TGTGCCAGCAGTTCCTACCTGGGGGCCCTAAATTCACCCCTCCACTTT

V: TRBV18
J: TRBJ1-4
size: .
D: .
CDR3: CASSPRGTNEKLFF
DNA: TGTGCCAGCTCACCTAGGGGCACTAATGAAAAACTGTTTTTT